The clone carrying this T cell receptor beta chain was seen a handful of times. Trimming pared 1 base from V and 2 bases from J, leaving 9 bases between. Per germline, CDR1 LGHDT and CDR2 YNNKEL (reference sequence). There are 14 residues in the CDR3. The data stem from a study of control samples from healthy donors and cancer patients. Clones were sequenced by immunoSEQ multiplex PCR, and TCRdb holds only the in-frame ones, with some missing. The sample lists more than 95,000 clones; approximately 95% were seen once. The gene calls are TRBV3-1 (or the pseudogene TRBV3-2) and TRBJ2-7; no definite D call. The sequence derives from a young man in good health. Sequences were obtained from blood. The CDR3 nucleotides are TGTGCCAGCAGCCAAGTGCTTAGAACCTACGAGCAGTACTTC. It yields the protein CASSQVLRTYEQYF.